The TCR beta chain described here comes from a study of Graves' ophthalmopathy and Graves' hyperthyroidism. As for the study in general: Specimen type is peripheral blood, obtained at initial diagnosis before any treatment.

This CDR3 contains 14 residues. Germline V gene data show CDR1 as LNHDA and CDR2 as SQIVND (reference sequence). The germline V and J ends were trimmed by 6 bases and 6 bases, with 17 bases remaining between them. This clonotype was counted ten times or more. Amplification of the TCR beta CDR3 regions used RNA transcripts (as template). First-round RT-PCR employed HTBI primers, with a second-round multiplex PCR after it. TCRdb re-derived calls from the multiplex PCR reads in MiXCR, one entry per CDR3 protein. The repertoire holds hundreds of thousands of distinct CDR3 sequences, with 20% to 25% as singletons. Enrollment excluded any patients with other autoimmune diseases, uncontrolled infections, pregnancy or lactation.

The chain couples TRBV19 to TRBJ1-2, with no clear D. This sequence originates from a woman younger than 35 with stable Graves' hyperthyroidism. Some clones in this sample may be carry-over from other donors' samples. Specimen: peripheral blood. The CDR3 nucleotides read TGTGCCAGTAGATCGGTGGGTCAAATCCATGGCTACACCTTC. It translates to CASRSVGQIHGYTF. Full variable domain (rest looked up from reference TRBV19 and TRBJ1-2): DGGITQSPKYLFRKEGQNVTLSCEQNLNHDAMYWYRQDPGQGLRLIYYSQIVNDFQKGDIAEGYSVSREKKESFPLTVTSAQKNPTAFYLCASRSVGQIHGYTFGSGTRLTVV.